This paragraph reports one T cell receptor (beta chain). What it binds is unknown. This sample is part of a study of blood T cells in healthy people across ages. General study results and limits: A greater number of naive CD4+ cells and higher diversity distinguished long-lived donors from aged donors.

This CDR3 has 17 amino acids. The germline CDR1 and CDR2 sequences are KGHSH and LQKENI. Between the trimmed V and J ends, which lost 1 base and 0 bases, there was a span of 13 bases. Primers used in a second PCR of about 7 to 12 cycles were a sample-barcoded 5' primer and a J-beta primer mix. MiXCR, applied by TCRdb to the 5' RACE reads, yields one record per CDR3 protein. In the table there are 1.5 million to 2 million distinct CDR3 sequences, around 50% of which are singletons. The gene calls are TRBV18 and TRBJ2-1; the D gene could be TRBD1 or TRBD2 (5 bases each). Sequencing was carried out using blood. The receptor was derived from a woman aged 40 to 50 in good health. In DNA, the CDR3 is TGTGCCAGCTCACCACGGGCTGGGGGAAGCTCCTACAATGAGCAGTTCTTC. Amino acids: CASSPRAGGSSYNEQFF.